This T cell receptor beta chain was observed in a study of cytomegalovirus exposure and HLA in healthy donors. Notes on the study in general: Specificity for CMV antigens was confirmed in vitro for three of the CMV-associated chains. The classifier was said to identify cytomegalovirus status with high specificity and sensitivity.

There are 15 residues in the CDR3. V trimming: 6 bases; J trimming: 3 bases; junction bases outside the gene matches: 7. Germline V gene sequence: CDR1 MNHEY, CDR2 SVGAGI. With respect to this clone: Its antigen is not identified.

Separate from the roughly 730-subject first cohort, the approximately 120-subject validation cohort was the one that the donors belonged to. The table came from immunoSEQ multiplex PCR; TCRdb's copy has only in-frame clones and leaves some out. This table holds 110,000 or so clones, 88% found once. Material for sequencing was PBMCs. This sequence originates from a man younger than 35 in good health and CMV-seronegative. The chain recombines TRBV6-5 with TRBJ2-1; 8 nucleotides align to TRBD1. The CDR3: CASRDDRGVYNEQFF. The CDR3 DNA is TGTGCCAGCAGAGACGACAGGGGTGTCTACAATGAGCAGTTCTTC.